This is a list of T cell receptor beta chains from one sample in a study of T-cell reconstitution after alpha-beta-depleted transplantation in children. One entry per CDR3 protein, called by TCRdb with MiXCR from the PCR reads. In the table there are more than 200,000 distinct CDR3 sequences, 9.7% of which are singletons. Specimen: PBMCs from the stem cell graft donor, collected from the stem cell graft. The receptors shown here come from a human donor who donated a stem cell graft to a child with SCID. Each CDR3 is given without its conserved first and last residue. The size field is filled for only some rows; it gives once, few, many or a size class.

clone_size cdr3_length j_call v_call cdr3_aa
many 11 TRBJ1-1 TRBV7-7 ASSQDRETEAF
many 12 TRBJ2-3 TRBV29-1 SATQGTKGDTQY
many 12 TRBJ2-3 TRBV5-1 ASMMEPHTDTQY
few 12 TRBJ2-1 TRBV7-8 ASSSRGQGGEQF
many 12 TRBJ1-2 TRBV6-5 ASSYLSGNYGYT
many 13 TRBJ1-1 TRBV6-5 ASSYSTRDDTEAF
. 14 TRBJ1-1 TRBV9 ASSGPDRLMNTEAF
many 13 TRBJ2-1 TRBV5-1 ASSYTARPYNEQF
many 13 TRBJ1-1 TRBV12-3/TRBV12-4 ASSLIGGAGTEAF
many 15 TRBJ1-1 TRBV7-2 ASSLTGQGARRTEAF
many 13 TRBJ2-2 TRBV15 ATSRRGSATGELF
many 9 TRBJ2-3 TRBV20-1 SAMSGDTQY
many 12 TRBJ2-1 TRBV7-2 ASSQYAAVDEQF
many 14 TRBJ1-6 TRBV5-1 ASSLEDRGSDSPLH
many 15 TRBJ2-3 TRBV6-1 ASSPVVAGVLTDTQY
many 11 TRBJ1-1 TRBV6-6 ASSYGGNTEAF
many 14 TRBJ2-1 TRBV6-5 ASSYGGSGPYNEQF
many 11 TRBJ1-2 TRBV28 ASSLGRPYGYT
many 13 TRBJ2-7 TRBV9 ASSVGTGASYEQY
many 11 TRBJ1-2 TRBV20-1 SARDRDSYGYT
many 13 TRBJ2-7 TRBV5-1 ASSLGTGFTYEQY
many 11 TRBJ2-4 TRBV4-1 ASSQSRKNIQY
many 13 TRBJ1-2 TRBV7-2 ASSLWTGANYGYT
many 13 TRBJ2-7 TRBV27 ASSLRGLSSYEQY
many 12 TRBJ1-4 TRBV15 ATSRSNGGEKLF
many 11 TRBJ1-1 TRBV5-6 ASSLGINTEAF
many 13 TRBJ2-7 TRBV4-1 ASSPLRDGSYEQY
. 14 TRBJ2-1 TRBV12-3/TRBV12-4 ASRGPPEFGDNEQF